This section outlines one TCR beta chain sequence together with its context. Its target is not known. The V end lost 0 bases, the J end lost 3 bases, and 6 bases lay between the germline ends. Germline V gene data show CDR1 as SGDLS and CDR2 as YYNGEE. The CDR3 runs 13 residues. This sample was included in a study of B cell selection in AIRE deficiency. Study-wide results and limits: With only TCRbeta sequenced, 30% to 45% of shared healthy Treg sequences overlapped Tconv.

The repertoire was sequenced with immunoSEQ multiplex PCR; TCRdb's copy has only in-frame clones and lacks some. The sample holds about 24,000 clones, 95% to 96% seen once. The sorted conventional CD4 T cells were gated as CD4+CD127+. Control samples were from healthy, unrelated donors. This TCR was sampled from a human donor in good health. This chain joins TRBV9 and TRBJ1-1, with a tentative D call TRBD1 (5 bases). The sequenced sample was CD4+CD127+ conventional T cells sorted from PBMCs. This chain's CDR3 is CASSVEGYTEAFF. The CDR3, as DNA: TGTGCCAGCAGCGTAGAGGGGTACACTGAAGCTTTCTTT.